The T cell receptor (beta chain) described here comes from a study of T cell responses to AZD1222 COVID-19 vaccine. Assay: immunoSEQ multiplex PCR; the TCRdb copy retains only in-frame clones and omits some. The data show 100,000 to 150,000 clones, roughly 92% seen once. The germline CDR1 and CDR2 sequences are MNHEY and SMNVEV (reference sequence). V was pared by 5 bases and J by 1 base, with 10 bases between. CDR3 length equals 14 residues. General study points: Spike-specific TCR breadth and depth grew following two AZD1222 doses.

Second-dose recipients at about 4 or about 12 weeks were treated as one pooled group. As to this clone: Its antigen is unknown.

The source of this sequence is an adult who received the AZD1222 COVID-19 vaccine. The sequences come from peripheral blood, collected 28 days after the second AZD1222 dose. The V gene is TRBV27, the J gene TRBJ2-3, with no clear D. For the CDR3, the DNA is TGTGCCAGCAGTGTAGGGCGTGGCACAGATACGCAGTATTTT. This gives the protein CASSVGRGTDTQYF.